One and the same sample provided the 16 T cell receptor beta chains below, sequenced in a study of shared clonotypes between healthy human individuals. Data came from immunoSEQ multiplex PCR; TCRdb stores just in-frame clones and leaves some out. In the table there are approximately 2,300,000 clones, about nine tenths of which are singletons. Material for sequencing was naive CD4+ T cells from PBMCs. The subset is: CD45RA+ positively selected. The source is a man aged 18 to 29 in good health. Some clones in this sample may be carry-over from other donors' samples.

V and J are TRBV5-1 and TRBJ2-1; D not resolved. The germline V gene encodes CDR1 SGHRS and CDR2 YFSETQ. V was cut by 0 bases and J by 5 bases, with 9 bases left in between. The CDR3 runs to 14 residues. The CDR3 loop is CASSLARPNNEQFF. The CDR3 DNA sequence: TGCGCCAGCAGCTTGGCCAGACCAAACAATGAGCAGTTCTTC.

Concerning this clone: The identical CDR3 is also encoded by other nucleotide sequences in the sample. V gene TRBV7-3 combines with J gene TRBJ1-1; 7 nucleotides agree with TRBD1. Looked up from germline, CDR1 is SGHTA and CDR2 is FQGTGA. Trimming cost V 5 bases and J 4 bases; bases outside gene matches: 4. The CDR3 is 13 amino acids. CDR3 region: CASSPTGPTEAFF. CDR3 sequence (DNA): TGTGCCAGCAGCCCGACAGGGCCCACTGAAGCTTTCTTT.

The CDR3 nucleotides are TGCGCCAGCGGCCTAGGGGGTGTTAACACCGGGGAGCTGTTTTTT. Translated, it gives CASGLGGVNTGELFF. The chain is built from TRBV23-1 and TRBJ2-2, with D possibly TRBD1 on 6 matching bases. TRBV23-1 is an ORF; its function is uncertain. Trimming shortened V by 8 bases and J by 2 bases, and 15 bases separated the two germline ends. This CDR3 spans 15 amino acids.

This CDR3 reads CASSQESSVFNEQFF. The CDR3 nucleotides read TGTGCCAGCAGCCAAGAGTCTAGCGTCTTCAATGAGCAGTTCTTC. This chain connects TRBV4-2 to TRBJ2-1; TRBD2 might be the D (6 bases). Trimming pared 0 bases from V and 6 bases from J, leaving 12 bases between. The germline V gene encodes CDR1 LGHNA and CDR2 YNFKEQ. The CDR3 runs 15 residues.

This sequence joins TRBV2 and TRBJ1-5, with D possibly TRBD1 on 6 matching bases. The CDR3 totals 14 residues. Trimming pared 3 bases from V and 6 bases from J, leaving 12 bases between. Per germline, CDR1 SNHLY and CDR2 FYNNEI. This chain's CDR3 is CASSDGLGAQPQHF. CDR3 coding DNA: TGTGCCAGCAGTGACGGTCTGGGGGCTCAGCCCCAGCATTTT.

V usage is TRBV5-1 and J usage is TRBJ1-3; 7 nucleotides match TRBD1. Germline CDR1 reads SGHRS; CDR2 reads YFSETQ. There are 17 residues in the CDR3. V dropped 0 bases and J dropped 1; count of bases not matched to a gene: 7. The CDR3 is CASSLVGTVSSGNTIYF. The CDR3 nucleotides read TGCGCCAGCAGCTTGGTGGGGACAGTGTCATCTGGAAACACCATATATTTT.

The CDR3 DNA is TGTGCCAGCAGCTTTGGGACAGGGAGGCTCTCTGGAAACACCATATATTTT. Translating gives CASSFGTGRLSGNTIYF. The V call is TRBV5-4, the J call TRBJ1-3; 9 positions agree with TRBD1. V lost 2 bases to trimming and J lost 0 bases; unmatched junction nucleotides: 6. The germline CDR1 and CDR2 sequences are SGHNT and YYREEE (reference sequence). The CDR3 sequence is 17 residues long.

The V and J genes are TRBV5-1 and TRBJ2-3; TRBD2 matches 12 bases. Germline lookup yields CDR1 SGHRS and CDR2 YFSETQ. V lost 2 bases and J lost 2; bases outside the gene matches: 3. CDR3 length: 16 amino acids. CDR3 in amino acids: CASSFRLAGDTDTQYF. DNA for the CDR3: TGCGCCAGCAGCTTTAGACTAGCGGGAGACACAGATACGCAGTATTTT.

The J gene is TRBJ1-4, the V gene TRBV7-2; D unclear. The CDR3 consists of 17 residues. The germline gives CDR1 SGHTA, CDR2 FQGNSA. Trimming pared 5 bases from V and 0 bases from J, leaving 16 bases between. This CDR3 is CASSRQPPKATNEKLFF. As DNA, the CDR3 is TGTGCCAGCAGCCGGCAACCACCGAAGGCAACTAATGAAAAACTGTTTTTT.

The V gene is TRBV7-8, the J gene TRBJ1-5; no clear D gene. CDR3 length equals 14 residues. V dropped 0 bases and J dropped 1 base, with 4 bases sitting between them. The germline CDR1 and CDR2 sequences are SGHVS and FQNEAQ. The CDR3 here is CASSLADSNQPQHF. As DNA, the CDR3 is TGTGCCAGCAGCTTAGCAGACAGCAATCAGCCCCAGCATTTT.

The genes are TRBV19 and TRBJ2-2, with D possibly being TRBD2 (6 bases). Trimming pared 9 bases from V and 5 bases from J, leaving 16 bases between. The CDR3 has 14 amino acids. Germline CDR1 reads LNHDA; CDR2 reads SQIVND (reference sequence). DNA of the CDR3: TGTGCCAGGAGGGAGGCTAGTGGTACCGGGGAGCTGTTTTTT. This gives the protein CARREASGTGELFF.

Details on this clone: The identical CDR3 is also encoded by other nucleotide sequences in the sample. This CDR3 reads CASSRQGMNTEAFF. CDR3 DNA sequence: TGTGCCAGCAGCCGACAGGGGATGAACACTGAAGCTTTCTTT. The rearrangement uses TRBV27 and TRBJ1-1; 8 bases align to TRBD1. The CDR3 has 14 amino acids. J lost 0 bases, V lost 6 bases, and 3 bases had no gene match. Germline-derived CDR1 and CDR2 are MNHEY and SMNVEV (reference sequence).

The rearrangement joins TRBV10-3 to TRBJ2-5, with TRBD1 matching over 8 bases. The CDR3 has 14 residues. Germline lookup yields CDR1 ENHRY and CDR2 SYGVKD. The ends lost 8 bases at V and 4 bases at J; junction bases unmatched: 9. The CDR3 sequence: CAIQGQGRGETQYF. DNA of the CDR3: TGTGCCATCCAAGGACAGGGACGAGGAGAGACCCAGTACTTC.

J is TRBJ1-1 and V is TRBV12-5; D gene unclear. CDR3 length: 13 amino acids. Germline loops: CDR1 LGHNT, CDR2 FRNRAP. Trimming pared 1 base from V and 6 bases from J, leaving 9 bases between. The CDR3 sequence is CASGLDTVAEAFF. CDR3 in DNA: TGTGCTAGTGGTTTGGACACGGTGGCTGAAGCTTTCTTT.

CDR3 bases: TGTGCCAGCAGTTCCTCAGGGTTCCAAGGTCAGTTCGAGCAGTACTTC. It translates to CASSSSGFQGQFEQYF. V gene TRBV28 combines with J gene TRBJ2-7; a weak D match, TRBD1 (5 bases). The CDR3 spans 16 residues. V shed 4 bases and J shed 6 bases, with 22 bases lying between them. In germline, CDR1 is MDHEN, CDR2 SYDVKM.

The V call is TRBV2, the J call TRBJ1-1; possibly TRBD1 for D (5 bases). CDR3 length: 14 residues. V was trimmed by 2 bases and J by 7 bases, leaving 14 bases between them. Germline CDR1 is SNHLY and CDR2 is FYNNEI. CDR3 sequence (DNA): TGTGCCAGCAGTGAATCAAGCCGGGACGGTGAAGCTTTCTTT. Amino acids: CASSESSRDGEAFF.